This entry describes one TCR beta chain. As yet, its antigen is unknown. Treatment indicated: about 20 received Ad26.COV2.S at low or high dose, single or two shots; 5 received placebo; per-sample allocation not given. Sampling happened 63 days after the first vaccine or placebo injection. These data originate in a study of Ad26.COV2.S vaccination and SARS-CoV-2 variants. Study-wide context: Donor was assigned to the Ad26.COV2.S arm of trial COV1001. Notes on the study in general: For non-spike TCRs, breadth in vaccine recipients resembled that in placebo recipients. Spike-specific responses of CD8+ and CD4+ T cells were reported to display substantial breadth after vaccination. Spike-specific TCR breadth was greater after Ad26.COV2.S than placebo.

The data were produced by immunoSEQ multiplex PCR, yet TCRdb's version contains in-frame clones alone and is incomplete. The data contain around 300,000 clones, roughly nine tenths of them seen just once; the ten biggest clones take up 6.4%. This clonotype originated in a person aged 18 to 65 who received the Ad26.COV2.S COVID-19 vaccine or a placebo. Sequencing was performed on peripheral blood, taken in a trial of Ad26.COV2.S vaccine versus placebo.

The CDR3 loop reads CASSVVWANTGELFF. The CDR3 bases are TGTGCCAGCAGCGTAGTGTGGGCGAACACCGGGGAGCTGTTTTTT. The chain couples TRBV9 to TRBJ2-2; D not certain. The CDR3 is made up of 15 amino acids. Trimming cost V 0 bases and J 0 bases, with 6 bases left between them. In germline, CDR1 is SGDLS, CDR2 YYNGEE.